A selection of T cell receptor beta chains follows, all from one sample in a study of shared clonotypes between healthy human individuals. Clones were read by immunoSEQ multiplex PCR, and TCRdb kept only the in-frame ones, dropping some. Of about 2 million clones in the sample, approximately 95% were seen once. The sequencing input was naive CD4+ T cells sorted from blood. These receptors were collected from a man younger than 35 in good health. Both conserved end residues are part of each CDR3. D genes are given only for firm matches. Clone size is not always given. Where it is, it says once, few, many or a class for expanded clones.

v_call clone_size d_call cdr3_aa
TRBV6-1 . . CASSRWPVETQPQHF
TRBV5-5 once TRBD1 CASSRTGALSYEQYF
TRBV5-4 . . CASSFGPGELFF
TRBV6-6 . TRBD1 CASTRGAGTDKNIQYF
TRBV27 . . CASSSIPHSSGNTIYF
TRBV30 . . CAWNRGAETQYF
TRBV6-1 . TRBD1 CASSEALRQGAYEQYF
TRBV4-3 . TRBD1 CASSPDRVGTDTQYF
TRBV10-3 . . CAITQTVSPGELFF
TRBV18 . . CASSPDPGPGSNQPQHF
TRBV6-6 . . CASSYWGRVDNQPQHF
TRBV7-2 . TRBD1 CASSSLQGAREKLFF
TRBV4-2 . TRBD1 CASSQVYRGDEQYF
TRBV18 . . CASSPPARESGYTF
TRBV5-1 . TRBD1 CASSLFSDGTAGNTIYF
TRBV6-1 few . CASGFGNTEAFF
TRBV6-1 . TRBD2 CASTYGLAGSYEQYF
TRBV28 . TRBD2 CASSLGWRGLAGSPSYEQYF
TRBV28 . TRBD1 CASSLGTGVETQYF
TRBV5-1 . . CASSGGEAMNSGANVLTF
TRBV20-1 . . CSADQETQYF
TRBV19 . . CASSIYGDVNTEAFF
TRBV5-1 . TRBD2 CASSLYLAGGPYNEQFF
TRBV28 . . CASSLGSRGKNYGYTF
TRBV12-5 . . CASGLSNTGELFF
TRBV5-1 . . CASSLSASSADTQYF
TRBV2 . TRBD2 CASRTSGSNTGELFF
TRBV29-1 . . CSGVTGGPNTEAFF
TRBV29-1 . TRBD1 CSVGTGSSQPQHF
TRBV7-2 . . CASSSPGWDSPLHF
TRBV11-2 . . CASSLGPGSYEQYF
TRBV28 . . CASSPDSNSPLHF
TRBV5-6 . TRBD2 CASSWGGIGETQYF
TRBV30 . TRBD1 CAWSEGQQNTEAFF
TRBV6-6 once . CASSYHTGQIEAFF
TRBV20-1 . . CSARDEKLFF
TRBV29-1 once TRBD2 CSVEELAGGPPQSGTQYF
TRBV7-9 . TRBD1 CASSPGTGGGQPQHF
TRBV6-5 . . CASSYSMASLAYGYTF
TRBV6-5 . . CASGRGDTEAFF
TRBV28 once TRBD1 CASSLTGGGQPQHF
TRBV5-1 . . CASSSNLGVPSPLHF
TRBV7-9 . TRBD1 CASSARAGTANTEAFF
TRBV19 few . CASSIRQNTEAFF
TRBV6-1 . TRBD2 CASSGLASWETQYF